Given below is one TCR beta chain in context. Its matching antigen is unknown. Germline V gene sequence: CDR1 MDHEN, CDR2 SYDVKM. The CDR3 runs 11 residues. Trimming shortened V by 6 bases and J by 3 bases, and 6 bases separated the two germline ends. TCRdb independently ran MiXCR on the reads; one entry per CDR3 protein. The sample has roughly 230,000 distinct CDR3 sequences, 22% seen once. This sample was taken from a study of T cell repertoires in cytomegalovirus infection. About the study: Public TCR beta signatures indicated both CMV infection and matching HLA type.

Findings and caveats of the study: In two of eight donors, the top clonotype was HLA-C-restricted CMV-specific. Cumulative public TCR beta family frequency identified CMV carriers with the relevant HLA.

V gene TRBV28 combines with J gene TRBJ2-7, with no clear D. Sample: CD8+ T cells from PBMCs. This clonotype originated in a human donor in good health (CMV status not recorded). Some clones in this sample may be carry-over from other donors' samples. The CDR3 spells CASRSFYEQYF. Here the CDR3 DNA reads TGTGCCAGCAGATCTTTCTACGAGCAGTACTTC. Together with reference TRBV28 and TRBJ2-7, the CDR3 gives the full variable domain: DVKVTQSSRYLVKRTGEKVFLECVQDMDHENMFWYRQDPGLGLRLIYFSYDVKMKEKGDIPEGYSVSREKKERFSLILESASTNQTSMYLCASRSFYEQYFGPGTRLTVT.